Described below is a single T cell receptor beta chain sequence and its context. Its antigen is as yet unknown. The data belong to a study of cytomegalovirus exposure and HLA in healthy donors. V shed 2 bases, J shed 6 bases, and the junction held 4 bases outside the gene matches. This CDR3 comprises 14 residues. CDR1 and CDR2 from the germline V gene are MNHEY and SVGAGI. The table came from immunoSEQ multiplex PCR; TCRdb's copy has only in-frame clones and leaves some out. Altogether about 110,000 clones are present, around 95% being singletons, with the ten largest covering around 0.65%. Study-level findings and limits: Cytomegalovirus status, reportedly, was diagnosed with high specificity and sensitivity by the classifier.

Source material: PBMCs. The gene calls are TRBV6-5 and TRBJ1-5; 7 bases are shared with TRBD1. This receptor was obtained from a woman aged 18 to 35 in good health and CMV-seronegative. The chain's CDR3 is CASSYGSGGQPQHF. The CDR3 coding sequence is TGTGCCAGCAGTTACGGGTCAGGGGGTCAGCCCCAGCATTTT.